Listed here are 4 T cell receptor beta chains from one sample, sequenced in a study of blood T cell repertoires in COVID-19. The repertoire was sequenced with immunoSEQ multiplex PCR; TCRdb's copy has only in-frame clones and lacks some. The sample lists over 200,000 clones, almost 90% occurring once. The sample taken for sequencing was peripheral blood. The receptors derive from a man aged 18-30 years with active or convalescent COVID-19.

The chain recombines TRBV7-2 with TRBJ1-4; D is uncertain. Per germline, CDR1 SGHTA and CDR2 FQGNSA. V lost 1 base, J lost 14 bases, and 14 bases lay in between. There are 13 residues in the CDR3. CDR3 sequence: CASSLDSNRRLFF. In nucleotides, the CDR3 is TGTGCCAGCAGCTTAGACAGTAATAGGCGTCTGTTTTTT. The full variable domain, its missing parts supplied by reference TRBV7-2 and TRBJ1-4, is GAGVSQSPSNKVTEKGKDVELRCDPISGHTALYWYRQSLGQGLEFLIYFQGNSAPDKSGLPSDRFSAERTGGSVSTLTIQRTQQEDSAVYLCASSLDSNRRLFFGSGTQLSVL.

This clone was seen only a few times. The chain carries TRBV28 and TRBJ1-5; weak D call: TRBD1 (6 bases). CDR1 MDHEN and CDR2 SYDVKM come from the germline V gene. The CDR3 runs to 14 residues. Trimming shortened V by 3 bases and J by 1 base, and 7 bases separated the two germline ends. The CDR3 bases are TGTGCCAGCAGTTTTAGGGGGAGCAATCAGCCCCAGCATTTT. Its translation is CASSFRGSNQPQHF. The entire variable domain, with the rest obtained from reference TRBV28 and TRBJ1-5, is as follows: DVKVTQSSRYLVKRTGEKVFLECVQDMDHENMFWYRQDPGLGLRLIYFSYDVKMKEKGDIPEGYSVSREKKERFSLILESASTNQTSMYLCASSFRGSNQPQHFGDGTRLSIL.

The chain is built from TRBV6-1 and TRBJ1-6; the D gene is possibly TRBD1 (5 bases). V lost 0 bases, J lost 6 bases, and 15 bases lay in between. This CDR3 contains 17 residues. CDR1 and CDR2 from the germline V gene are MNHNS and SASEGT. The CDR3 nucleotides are TGTGCCAGCAGTGAAGCGACCGGGGGTGTTGGTAATTCACCCCTCCACTTT. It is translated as CASSEATGGVGNSPLHF.

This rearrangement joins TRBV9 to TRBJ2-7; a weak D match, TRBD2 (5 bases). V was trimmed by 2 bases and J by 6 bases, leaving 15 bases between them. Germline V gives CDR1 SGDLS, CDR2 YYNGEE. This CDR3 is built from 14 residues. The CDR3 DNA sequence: TGTGCCAGCAGCGTCGGGGATATAGTGCTCGAGCAGTACTTC. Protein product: CASSVGDIVLEQYF.